These 12 T cell receptor beta chains originate from one sample sequenced in a study of T cells in Graves' hyperthyroidism and ophthalmopathy. Amplified TCR beta CDR3 regions came from RNA transcripts. The HTBI primer set served for first-round RT-PCR of the TCR CDR3. TCRdb re-analysed the multiplex PCR reads in MiXCR, keeping a single row per CDR3 protein. The sample shows about 620,000 distinct CDR3 sequences, roughly 16% of them seen only once. Specimen: blood. Receptors originate from a woman aged 25-40 years with Graves' hyperthyroidism.

Many counts were recorded for this clonotype. V and J are TRBV6-2 or TRBV6-3 and TRBJ2-7; 7 bases fit TRBD1. The CDR3 totals 12 residues. Germline CDR1 reads MNHEY; CDR2 reads SVGEGT. V was clipped by 5 bases and J by 6 bases; unmatched bases: 4. In DNA form, the CDR3 reads TGTGCCAGCAGTACAACAGGGGTCGAGCAGTACTTC. Its protein product is CASSTTGVEQYF.

This clonotype has only a few counts. The chain links TRBV19 to TRBJ2-3; weak D call: TRBD1 (6 bases). Germline loops: CDR1 LNHDA, CDR2 SQIVND (reference sequence). Between the trimmed V and J ends, which lost 5 bases and 4 bases, there was a span of 10 bases. The CDR3 length is 13 residues. The CDR3 loop reads CASSFDRPDTQYF. The CDR3, as DNA: TGTGCCAGTAGTTTTGACAGGCCAGATACGCAGTATTTT. Complete variable domain (other parts from reference TRBV19 and TRBJ2-3): DGGITQSPKYLFRKEGQNVTLSCEQNLNHDAMYWYRQDPGQGLRLIYYSQIVNDFQKGDIAEGYSVSREKKESFPLTVTSAQKNPTAFYLCASSFDRPDTQYFGPGTRLTVL.

Ten or more counts support this clonotype. This chain links TRBV7-8 with TRBJ2-5; D perhaps matches TRBD1 (6 bases). This CDR3 spans 15 amino acids. CDR1 and CDR2 from the germline V gene are SGHVS and FQNEAQ. V was pared by 1 base and J by 2 bases, with 11 bases between. The CDR3 reads CASSLDRVVQETQYF. The DNA for the CDR3 is TGTGCCAGCAGCTTAGACAGGGTGGTTCAAGAGACCCAGTACTTC.

This clonotype was seen repeatedly, ten times or more. The rearrangement joins TRBV7-3 to TRBJ1-1; D is unclear. V lost 0 bases to trimming and J lost 5 bases, with 16 bases between them. The CDR3 is 16 residues long. Germline CDR1 is SGHTA and CDR2 is FQGTGA. CDR3 region: CASSLTFDAERTEAFF. The CDR3 DNA sequence: TGTGCCAGCAGCTTAACGTTTGACGCAGAACGGACTGAAGCTTTCTTT. Full variable domain (rest looked up from reference TRBV7-3 and TRBJ1-1): GAGVSQTPSNKVTEKGKYVELRCDPISGHTALYWYRQSLGQGPEFLIYFQGTGAADDSGLPNDRFFAVRPEGSVSTLKIQRTERGDSAVYLCASSLTFDAERTEAFFGQGTRLTVV.

The chain employs TRBV27 and TRBJ2-2; weak D call: TRBD2 (6 bases). Trimming removed 2 bases at V and 1 base at J, with 8 bases between. Germline-derived CDR1 and CDR2 are MNHEY and SMNVEV (reference sequence). CDR3 length: 15 amino acids. The CDR3 spells CASSLVGGNTGELFF. The DNA of the CDR3 is TGTGCCAGCAGTTTAGTCGGGGGGAACACCGGGGAGCTGTTTTTT.

There are many counts of this clonotype. The chain couples TRBV20-1 to TRBJ2-1; 12 bases are shared with TRBD2. Germline CDR1 DFQATT, CDR2 SNEGSKA (reference sequence). Trimming took 6 bases from V and 4 from J; bases not matched to a gene: 4. This CDR3 is 14 amino acids long. The CDR3 DNA reads TGCAGTGCAGCGACTAGCGGGAGATACAATGAGCAGTTCTTC. Translation gives CSAATSGRYNEQFF.

This clonotype was picked up many times. The V and J genes are TRBV3-1 and TRBJ1-1; D unresolved. Deletions cut 8 bases from V and 5 bases from J, with 9 bases between. This CDR3 has 11 amino acids. Germline CDR1 is LGHDT and CDR2 is YNNKEL (reference sequence). CDR3 sequence reads: CASRGRTEAFF. The CDR3 nucleotides read TGTGCCAGCCGCGGCCGGACTGAAGCTTTCTTT. Filled out from reference TRBV3-1 and TRBJ1-1, the complete variable domain reads DTAVSQTPKYLVTQMGNDKSIKCEQNLGHDTMYWYKQDSKKFLKIMFSYNNKELIINETVPNRFSPKSPDKAHLNLHINSLELGDSAVYFCASRGRTEAFFGQGTRLTVV.

The sample holds many counts of this clonotype. V is TRBV28 and J is TRBJ2-3, with a tentative D call TRBD2 (5 bases). CDR1 is MDHEN, CDR2 SYDVKM, per germline. V gave up 4 bases and J gave up 0 bases, with 20 bases separating them. This CDR3 comprises 18 residues. CDR3 DNA sequence: TGTGCCAGCAGTTCGCGCCCCTCTCTGCGGACTAGCACAGATACGCAGTATTTT. Translating it yields CASSSRPSLRTSTDTQYF. The full variable domain, rest sourced from reference TRBV28 and TRBJ2-3, is DVKVTQSSRYLVKRTGEKVFLECVQDMDHENMFWYRQDPGLGLRLIYFSYDVKMKEKGDIPEGYSVSREKKERFSLILESASTNQTSMYLCASSSRPSLRTSTDTQYFGPGTRLTVL.

This clonotype was counted ten times or more. V and J are TRBV3-1 and TRBJ1-5, with D possibly matching TRBD1 (5 bases). Per the germline V gene, CDR1 is LGHDT and CDR2 is YNNKEL (reference sequence). V was trimmed by 1 base and J by 6 bases, leaving 10 bases between them. The CDR3 contains 14 residues. The CDR3 nucleotides are TGTGCCAGCAGCCAAGTTCTGACAGTTCAGCCCCAGCATTTT. Its protein is CASSQVLTVQPQHF.

This clonotype was counted at least ten times. J is TRBJ1-2 and V is TRBV4-1, with TRBD1 as a possible D gene (5 bases). The CDR3 is made up of 14 amino acids. Looked up from germline, CDR1 is MGHRA and CDR2 is YSYEKL. Trimming shortened V by 4 bases and J by 4 bases, and 13 bases separated the two germline ends. The CDR3 DNA sequence: TGCGCCAGCAGCCCCCGGGACGCCGGCTATGGCTACACCTTC. It codes for CASSPRDAGYGYTF.

The chain employs TRBV27 and TRBJ2-1; no definite D call. This CDR3 spans 14 amino acids. Germline V gene sequence: CDR1 MNHEY, CDR2 SMNVEV (reference sequence). The ends were cut back, 1 base at V and 3 bases at J, with 7 bases in the middle. CDR3 loop: CASSLLGGYNEQFF. CDR3 bases: TGTGCCAGCAGTTTATTAGGCGGCTACAATGAGCAGTTCTTC.

The V and J genes are TRBV20-1 and TRBJ2-5; D may match TRBD1 or TRBD2 (5 bases each). Trimming stripped 7 bases from V and 4 bases from J, with 13 bases between. Germline assignment: CDR1 DFQATT and CDR2 SNEGSKA (reference sequence). This CDR3 has 12 residues. The CDR3 region is CSGLTGIETQYF. CDR3 nucleotides: TGCAGTGGACTAACAGGAATAGAGACCCAGTACTTC.